The 16 T cell receptor beta chains given below trace back to one sample, sequenced in a study of cytomegalovirus exposure and HLA in healthy donors. A multiplex PCR was run with 60 Vbeta primers and 13 Jbeta primers. Assay used: immunoSEQ multiplex PCR; TCRdb lists only in-frame clones, some missing. This sample's clone table lists around 70,000 clones. Sequencing used PBMCs. The receptors come from a woman aged 40 to 49 in good health and CMV-seropositive.

This sequence joins TRBV29-1 and TRBJ2-5; D is ambiguous. The CDR3 totals 12 residues. Germline CDR1 SQVTM, CDR2 ANQGSEA. Between the trimmed V and J ends, which lost 5 bases and 2 bases, there was a span of 9 bases. CDR3 residues: CSVTGEQETQYF. In DNA, the CDR3 is TGCAGCGTTACCGGAGAGCAAGAGACCCAGTACTTC.

The chain is built from TRBV27 and TRBJ2-3; D might be TRBD2 (6 bases). Trimming stripped 3 bases from V and 2 bases from J, with 9 bases between. The germline V gene encodes CDR1 MNHEY and CDR2 SMNVEV (reference sequence). The CDR3 has 14 residues. CDR3: CASSLGGSTDTQYF. CDR3 nucleotide sequence: TGTGCCAGCAGTTTGGGGGGATCCACAGATACGCAGTATTTT.

V usage is TRBV9 and J usage is TRBJ2-3, with 11 bases aligning to TRBD1. The CDR3 sequence is 16 residues long. The J segment lost 5 bases and the V segment lost 2 bases, leaving 7 bases of the junction unmatched. Germline CDR1 and CDR2: SGDLS and YYNGEE. This CDR3 reads CASSVGGQGVEDTQYF. In DNA, the CDR3 is TGTGCCAGCAGCGTGGGGGGACAGGGGGTGGAAGATACGCAGTATTTT.

The chain recombines TRBV13 with TRBJ2-3; 11 nucleotides agree with TRBD2. The CDR3 is 16 residues long. The ends lost 3 bases at V and 2 bases at J; junction bases unmatched: 4. Germline V lookup: CDR1 PRHDT, CDR2 FYEKMQ (reference sequence). CDR3 amino acids: CASSFTSGSITDTQYF. The CDR3 nucleotides are TGTGCCAGCAGCTTCACTAGCGGGAGTATCACAGATACGCAGTATTTT.

The V gene is TRBV6-5, the J gene TRBJ1-1; D unresolved. Deletions cut 6 bases from V and 0 bases from J, with 11 bases between. The germline gives CDR1 MNHEY, CDR2 SVGAGI. The CDR3 is 14 residues long. CDR3 sequence reads: CASSPITVNTEAFF. Here the CDR3 DNA reads TGTGCCAGCAGCCCGATAACGGTGAACACTGAAGCTTTCTTT.

The CDR3: CASSQSIRGSKNEQFF. CDR3 bases: TGCGCCAGCAGTCAATCGATCAGGGGAAGTAAGAATGAGCAGTTCTTC. This chain connects TRBV23-1 to TRBJ2-1; D perhaps matches TRBD1 (6 bases). TRBV23-1 is noted as an ORF with a role that remains uncertain. This CDR3 is built from 16 residues. The germline V and J ends were trimmed by 0 bases and 7 bases, with 16 bases remaining between them.

This CDR3 is CASSADTYEQYF. In DNA form, the CDR3 reads TGTGCCAGCAGCGCGGATACCTACGAGCAGTACTTC. This sequence joins TRBV11-3 and TRBJ2-7; D gene unclear. The germline gives CDR1 SGHNT, CDR2 YENEEA. V lost 5 bases and J 2 bases, leaving 7 bases between the germline ends. The CDR3 loop spans 12 amino acids.

This sequence joins TRBV14 and TRBJ1-2; maybe TRBD1 (6 bases). Germline-derived CDR1 and CDR2 are SGHDN and FVKESK. CDR3 length: 15 residues. V lost 0 bases and J lost 6, with 14 bases in between. The CDR3, as DNA: TGTGCCAGCAGCCAAGATGAAGCAGGGGTGAATGGCTACACCTTC. Translated, it gives CASSQDEAGVNGYTF.

The chain uses TRBV6-5 and TRBJ1-2; 7 bases map to TRBD1. The junction had 5 bases not matched to a gene; V was cut back by 5 bases and J by 5 bases. Per germline, CDR1 MNHEY and CDR2 SVGAGI. This CDR3 spans 13 amino acids. As DNA, the CDR3 is TGTGCCAGCAGTCAGACAGGGAGGTATGGCTACACCTTC. Amino acid sequence: CASSQTGRYGYTF.

V is TRBV11-2 and J is TRBJ1-6; 9 bases line up with TRBD1. CDR1 and CDR2 (germline): SGHAT, FQNNGV. The CDR3 has 15 amino acids. V gave up 5 bases and J gave up 10 bases; unmatched junction bases: 9. In DNA, the CDR3 is TGTGCCAGCAGCCCCACGGGACAGGGTATGTCACCCCTCCACTTT. Protein product: CASSPTGQGMSPLHF. Based on the CDR3 plus reference TRBV11-2 and TRBJ1-6, the full variable domain is EAGVAQSPRYKIIEKRQSVAFWCNPISGHATLYWYQQILGQGPKLLIQFQNNGVVDDSQLPKDRFSAERLKGVDSTLKIQPAKLEDSAVYLCASSPTGQGMSPLHFGNGTRLTVT.

The chain uses TRBV21-1 and TRBJ2-2; the DNA was not used to check the table's D call, TRBD1. TRBV21-1 is shown as a pseudogene. The CDR3 has 15 amino acids. The CDR3 bases are TGTGCCAGCAGCAGCGGACAGGGGCGGACCGGGGAGCTGTTTTTT. Its protein is CASSSGQGRTGELFF.

The chain links TRBV30 to TRBJ1-3, with D hard to call. V dropped 2 bases and J dropped 3 bases, with 5 bases sitting between them. The CDR3 has 12 amino acids. Germline V gene lookup returns CDR1 GTSNPN and CDR2 SVGIG (reference sequence). The CDR3 DNA reads as TGTGCCTGGAGTTTACTTGGAAACACCATATATTTT. This sequence encodes CAWSLLGNTIYF. The whole variable domain, remainder taken from reference TRBV30 and TRBJ1-3, is SQTIHQWPATLVQPVGSPLSLECTVEGTSNPNLYWYRQAAGRGLQLLFYSVGIGQISSEVPQNLSASRPQDRQFILSSKKLLLSDSGFYLCAWSLLGNTIYFGEGSWLTVV.

The V gene is TRBV7-2, the J gene TRBJ1-1; perhaps TRBD1 as D (5 bases). CDR1 and CDR2 from the germline V gene are SGHTA and FQGNSA. Trimming took off 5 bases at V and 0 bases at J, with 13 bases between the two ends. CDR3 length equals 15 residues. The CDR3: CASSPRRGLNTEAFF. The CDR3 DNA reads as TGTGCCAGCAGCCCCCGGAGGGGCCTGAACACTGAAGCTTTCTTT.

As regards this clone: The same CDR3 can be traced to other DNA sequences in this sample. The rearrangement uses TRBV6-1 and TRBJ2-5; 7 bases align to TRBD1. CDR3 size: 15 residues. Germline lookup yields CDR1 MNHNS and CDR2 SASEGT. The V gene end was trimmed by 3 bases and the J gene end by 4 bases; junction bases not matched to a gene: 8. The DNA for the CDR3 is TGTGCCAGCAGTGAGGGACAGATTGTGGGAGAGACCCAGTACTTC. As protein: CASSEGQIVGETQYF.

Remarks on this clone: One junction end does not reproduce the germline sequence, and a read error may be involved. J is TRBJ2-3 and V is TRBV7-9; 10 bases match TRBD1. The germline V gene has CDR1 SEHNR and CDR2 FQNEAQ (reference sequence). CDR3 length: 12 residues. The CDR3, as DNA: TGTGCCAGCAGCTTGACAGGGGGCAAGTTGGATTTT. This sequence encodes CASSLTGGKLDF. Full variable domain (rest looked up from reference TRBV7-9 and TRBJ2-3): DTGVSQNPRHKITKRGQNVTFRCDPISEHNRLYWYRQTLGQGPEFLTYFQNEAQLEKSRLLSDRFSAERPKGSFSTLEIQRTEQGDSAMYLCASSLTGGKLDFGPGTRLTVL.

The rearrangement uses TRBV9 and TRBJ1-2; D is unclear. V was trimmed by 0 bases and J by 2 bases, leaving 14 bases between them. Germline V gives CDR1 SGDLS, CDR2 YYNGEE. This CDR3 is built from 16 residues. As DNA, the CDR3 is TGTGCCAGCAGCGTAGCGGGAGTGGGTGGCAACTATGGCTACACCTTC. This translates into CASSVAGVGGNYGYTF.